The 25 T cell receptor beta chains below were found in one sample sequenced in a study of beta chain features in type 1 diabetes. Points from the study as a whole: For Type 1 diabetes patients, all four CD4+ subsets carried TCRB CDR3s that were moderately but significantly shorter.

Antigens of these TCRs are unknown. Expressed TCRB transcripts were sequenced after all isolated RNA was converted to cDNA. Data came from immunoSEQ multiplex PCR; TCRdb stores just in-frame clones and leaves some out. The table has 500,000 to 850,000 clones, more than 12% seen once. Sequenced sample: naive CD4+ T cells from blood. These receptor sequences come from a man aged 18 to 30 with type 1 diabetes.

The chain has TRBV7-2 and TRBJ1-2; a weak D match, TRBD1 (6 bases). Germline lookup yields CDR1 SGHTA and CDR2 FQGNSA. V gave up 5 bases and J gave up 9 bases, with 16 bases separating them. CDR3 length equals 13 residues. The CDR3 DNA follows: TGTGCCAGCAGCCTCACGTGGGGGGCGAGCTACACCTTC. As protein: CASSLTWGASYTF.

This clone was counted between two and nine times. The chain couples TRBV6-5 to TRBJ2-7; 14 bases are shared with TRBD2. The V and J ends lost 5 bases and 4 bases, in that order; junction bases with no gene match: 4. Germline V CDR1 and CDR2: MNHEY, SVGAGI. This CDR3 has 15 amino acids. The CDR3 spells CASSHGTSGSYEQYF. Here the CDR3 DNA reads TGTGCCAGCAGTCACGGGACTAGCGGGAGTTACGAGCAGTACTTC.

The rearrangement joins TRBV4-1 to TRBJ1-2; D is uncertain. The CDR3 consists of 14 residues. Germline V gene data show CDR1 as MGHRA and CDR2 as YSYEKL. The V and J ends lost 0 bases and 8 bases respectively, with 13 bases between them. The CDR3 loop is CASSQELGVQGYTF. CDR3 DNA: TGCGCCAGCAGCCAAGAACTCGGAGTTCAGGGCTACACCTTC.

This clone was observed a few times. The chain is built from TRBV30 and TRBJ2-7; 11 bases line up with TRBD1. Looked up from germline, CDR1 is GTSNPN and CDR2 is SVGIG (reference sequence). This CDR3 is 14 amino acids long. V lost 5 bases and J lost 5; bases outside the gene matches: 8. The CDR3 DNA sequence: TGTGCCTGGGGGAGGGACAGGGGGAGGAACGAGCAGTACTTC. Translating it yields CAWGRDRGRNEQYF.

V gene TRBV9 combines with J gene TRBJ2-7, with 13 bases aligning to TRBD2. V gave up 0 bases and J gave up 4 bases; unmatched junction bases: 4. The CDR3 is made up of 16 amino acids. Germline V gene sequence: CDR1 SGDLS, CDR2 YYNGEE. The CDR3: CASSVGLAGGEYEQYF. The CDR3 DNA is TGTGCCAGCAGCGTAGGACTAGCGGGAGGCGAGTACGAGCAGTACTTC.

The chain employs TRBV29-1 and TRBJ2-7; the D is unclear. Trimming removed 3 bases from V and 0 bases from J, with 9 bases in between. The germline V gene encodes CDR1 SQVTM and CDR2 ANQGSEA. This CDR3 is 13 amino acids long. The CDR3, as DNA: TGCAGCGTTGAGAGCCAGGACTCCTACGAGCAGTACTTC. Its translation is CSVESQDSYEQYF.

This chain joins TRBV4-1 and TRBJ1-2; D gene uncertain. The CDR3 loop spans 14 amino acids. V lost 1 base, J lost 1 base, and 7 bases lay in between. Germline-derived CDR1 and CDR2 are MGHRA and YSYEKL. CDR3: CASSQAAFNYGYTF. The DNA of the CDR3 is TGCGCCAGCAGCCAAGCGGCGTTTAACTATGGCTACACCTTC.

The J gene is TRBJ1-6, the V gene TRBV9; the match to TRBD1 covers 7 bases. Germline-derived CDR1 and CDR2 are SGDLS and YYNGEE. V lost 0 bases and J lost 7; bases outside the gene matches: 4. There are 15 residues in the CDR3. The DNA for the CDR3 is TGTGCCAGCAGCGTAGAGGGACAGCACAATTCACCCCTCCACTTT. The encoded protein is CASSVEGQHNSPLHF.

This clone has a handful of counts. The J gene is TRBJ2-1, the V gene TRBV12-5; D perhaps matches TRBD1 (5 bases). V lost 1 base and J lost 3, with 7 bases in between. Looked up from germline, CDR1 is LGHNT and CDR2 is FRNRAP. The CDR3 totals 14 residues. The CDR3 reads CASGLGQIYNEQFF. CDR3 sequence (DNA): TGTGCTAGTGGTTTGGGACAGATCTACAATGAGCAGTTCTTC.

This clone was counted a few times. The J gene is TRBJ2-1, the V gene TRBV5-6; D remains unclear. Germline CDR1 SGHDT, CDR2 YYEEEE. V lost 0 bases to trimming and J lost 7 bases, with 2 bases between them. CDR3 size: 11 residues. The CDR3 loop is CASSLANEQFF. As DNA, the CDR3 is TGTGCCAGCAGCTTGGCTAATGAGCAGTTCTTC.

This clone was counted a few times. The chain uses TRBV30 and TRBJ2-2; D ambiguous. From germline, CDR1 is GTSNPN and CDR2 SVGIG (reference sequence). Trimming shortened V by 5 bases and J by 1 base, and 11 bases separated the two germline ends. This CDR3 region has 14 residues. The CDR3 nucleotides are TGTGCCTGGGTCGTCGGTGTGAACACCGGGGAGCTGTTTTTT. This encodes CAWVVGVNTGELFF.

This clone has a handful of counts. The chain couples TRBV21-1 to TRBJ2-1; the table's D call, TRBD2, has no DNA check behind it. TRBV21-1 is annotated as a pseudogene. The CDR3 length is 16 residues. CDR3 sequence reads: CASSKCPAAGVNEQFF. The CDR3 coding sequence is TGTGCCAGCAGCAAGTGCCCGGCAGCGGGGGTGAATGAGCAGTTCTTC.

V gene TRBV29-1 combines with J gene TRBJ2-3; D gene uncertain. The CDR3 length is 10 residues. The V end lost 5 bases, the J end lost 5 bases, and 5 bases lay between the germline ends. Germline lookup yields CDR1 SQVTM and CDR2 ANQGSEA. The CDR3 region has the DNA TGCAGCGTTTTTGAAGATACGCAGTATTTT. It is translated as CSVFEDTQYF.

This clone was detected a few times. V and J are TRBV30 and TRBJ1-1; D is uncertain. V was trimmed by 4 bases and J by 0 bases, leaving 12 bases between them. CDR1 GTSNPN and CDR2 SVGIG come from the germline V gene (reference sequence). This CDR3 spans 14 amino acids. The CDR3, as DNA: TGTGCCTGGAAGACTTCTTTCATGAACACTGAAGCTTTCTTT. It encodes CAWKTSFMNTEAFF.

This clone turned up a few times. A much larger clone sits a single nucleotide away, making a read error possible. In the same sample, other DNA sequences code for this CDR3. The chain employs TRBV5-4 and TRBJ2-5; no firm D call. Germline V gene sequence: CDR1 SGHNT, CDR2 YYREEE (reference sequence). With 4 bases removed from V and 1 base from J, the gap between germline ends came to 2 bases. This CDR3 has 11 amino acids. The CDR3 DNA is TGTGCCAGCAGCCCCCAAGAGACCCAGTACTTC. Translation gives CASSPQETQYF.

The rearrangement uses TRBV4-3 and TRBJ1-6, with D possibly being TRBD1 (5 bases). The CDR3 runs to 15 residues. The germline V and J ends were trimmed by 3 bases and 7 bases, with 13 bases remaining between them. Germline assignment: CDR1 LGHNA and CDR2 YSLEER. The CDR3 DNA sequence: TGCGCCAGCAGCCACGCCGGGGCTGGCAATTCACCCCTCCACTTT. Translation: CASSHAGAGNSPLHF.

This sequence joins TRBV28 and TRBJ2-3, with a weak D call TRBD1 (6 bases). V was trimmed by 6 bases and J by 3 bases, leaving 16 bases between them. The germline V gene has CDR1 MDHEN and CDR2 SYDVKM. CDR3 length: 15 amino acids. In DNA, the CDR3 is TGTGCCAGCAGCCCCGGGACACTAACTACAGATACGCAGTATTTT. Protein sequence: CASSPGTLTTDTQYF. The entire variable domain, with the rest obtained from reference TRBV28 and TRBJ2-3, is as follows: DVKVTQSSRYLVKRTGEKVFLECVQDMDHENMFWYRQDPGLGLRLIYFSYDVKMKEKGDIPEGYSVSREKKERFSLILESASTNQTSMYLCASSPGTLTTDTQYFGPGTRLTVL.

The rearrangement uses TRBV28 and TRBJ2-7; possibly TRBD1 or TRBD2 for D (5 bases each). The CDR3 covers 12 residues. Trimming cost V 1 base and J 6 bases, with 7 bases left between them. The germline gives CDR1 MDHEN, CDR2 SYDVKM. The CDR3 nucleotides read TGTGCCAGCAGTTTATCGGGGCTCGAGCAGTACTTC. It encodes CASSLSGLEQYF. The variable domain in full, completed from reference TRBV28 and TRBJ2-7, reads DVKVTQSSRYLVKRTGEKVFLECVQDMDHENMFWYRQDPGLGLRLIYFSYDVKMKEKGDIPEGYSVSREKKERFSLILESASTNQTSMYLCASSLSGLEQYFGPGTRLTVT.

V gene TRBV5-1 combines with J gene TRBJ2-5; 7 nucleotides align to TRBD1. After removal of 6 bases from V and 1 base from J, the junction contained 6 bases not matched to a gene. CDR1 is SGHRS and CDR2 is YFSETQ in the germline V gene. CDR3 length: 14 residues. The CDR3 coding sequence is TGCGCCAGCACCCTGGGACAGCTCCAAGAGACCCAGTACTTC. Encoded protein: CASTLGQLQETQYF.

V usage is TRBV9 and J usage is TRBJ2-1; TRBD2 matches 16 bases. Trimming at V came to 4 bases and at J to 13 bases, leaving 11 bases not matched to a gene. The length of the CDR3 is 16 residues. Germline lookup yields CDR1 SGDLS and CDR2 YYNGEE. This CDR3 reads CASSSSPGTSGGAQFF. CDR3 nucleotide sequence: TGTGCCAGCAGCTCAAGTCCCGGGACTAGCGGGGGGGCCCAGTTCTTC. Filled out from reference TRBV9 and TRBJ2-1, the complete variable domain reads DSGVTQTPKHLITATGQRVTLRCSPRSGDLSVYWYQQSLDQGLQFLIQYYNGEERAKGNILERFSAQQFPDLHSELNLSSLELGDSALYFCASSSSPGTSGGAQFFGPGTRLTVL.

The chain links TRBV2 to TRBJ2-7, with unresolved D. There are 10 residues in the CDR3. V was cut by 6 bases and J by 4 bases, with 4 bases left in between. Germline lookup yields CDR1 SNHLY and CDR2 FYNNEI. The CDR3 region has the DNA TGTGCCAGCAGGAATTACGAGCAGTACTTC. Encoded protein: CASRNYEQYF. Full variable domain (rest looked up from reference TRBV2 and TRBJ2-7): EPEVTQTPSHQVTQMGQEVILRCVPISNHLYFYWYRQILGQKVEFLVSFYNNEISEKSEIFDDQFSVERPDGSNFTLKIRSTKLEDSAMYFCASRNYEQYFGPGTRLTVT.

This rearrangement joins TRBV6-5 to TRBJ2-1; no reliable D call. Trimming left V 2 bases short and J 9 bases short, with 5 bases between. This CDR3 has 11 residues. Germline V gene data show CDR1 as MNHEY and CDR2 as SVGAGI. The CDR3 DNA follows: TGTGCCAGCAGTTACCACATTGAGCAGTTCTTC. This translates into CASSYHIEQFF.

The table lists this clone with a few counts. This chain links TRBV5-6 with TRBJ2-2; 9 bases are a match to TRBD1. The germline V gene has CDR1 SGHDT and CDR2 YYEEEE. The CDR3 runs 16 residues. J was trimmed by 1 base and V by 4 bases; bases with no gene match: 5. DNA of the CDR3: TGTGCCAGCAGCATCCTGGGACAGGGGAACACCGGGGAGCTGTTTTTT. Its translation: CASSILGQGNTGELFF.

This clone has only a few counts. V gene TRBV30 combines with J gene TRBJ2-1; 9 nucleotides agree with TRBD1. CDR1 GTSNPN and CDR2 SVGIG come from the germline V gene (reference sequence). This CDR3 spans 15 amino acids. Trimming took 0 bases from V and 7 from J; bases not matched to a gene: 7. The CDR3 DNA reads TGTGCCTGGAGTGTACCGGACAGGGGACGAAATGAGCAGTTCTTC. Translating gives CAWSVPDRGRNEQFF.

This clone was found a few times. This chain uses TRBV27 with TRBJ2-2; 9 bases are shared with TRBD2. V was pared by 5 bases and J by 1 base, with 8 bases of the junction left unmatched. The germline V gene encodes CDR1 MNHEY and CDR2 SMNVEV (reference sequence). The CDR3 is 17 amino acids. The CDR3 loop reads CASSASPSGVNTGELFF. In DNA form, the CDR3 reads TGTGCCAGCAGTGCATCACCTAGCGGGGTGAACACCGGGGAGCTGTTTTTT.